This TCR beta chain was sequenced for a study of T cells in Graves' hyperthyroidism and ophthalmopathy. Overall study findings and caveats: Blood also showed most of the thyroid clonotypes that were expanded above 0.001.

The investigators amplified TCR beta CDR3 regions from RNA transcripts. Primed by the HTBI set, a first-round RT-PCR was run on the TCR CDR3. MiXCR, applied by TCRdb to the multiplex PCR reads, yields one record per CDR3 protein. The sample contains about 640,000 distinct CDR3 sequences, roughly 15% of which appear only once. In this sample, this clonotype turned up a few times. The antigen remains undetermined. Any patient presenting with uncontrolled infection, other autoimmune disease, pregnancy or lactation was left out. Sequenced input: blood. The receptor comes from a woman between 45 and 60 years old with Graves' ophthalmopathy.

The CDR3 protein is CASSPSRQGMETQYF. The CDR3, as DNA: TGTGCCAGCTCACCATCTCGACAGGGGATGGAGACCCAGTACTTC. V gene TRBV18 combines with J gene TRBJ2-5, with TRBD1 matching over 8 bases. The CDR3 contains 15 residues. V trimming: 2 bases; J trimming: 5 bases; junction bases outside the gene matches: 7. Germline CDR1 reads KGHSH; CDR2 reads LQKENI.